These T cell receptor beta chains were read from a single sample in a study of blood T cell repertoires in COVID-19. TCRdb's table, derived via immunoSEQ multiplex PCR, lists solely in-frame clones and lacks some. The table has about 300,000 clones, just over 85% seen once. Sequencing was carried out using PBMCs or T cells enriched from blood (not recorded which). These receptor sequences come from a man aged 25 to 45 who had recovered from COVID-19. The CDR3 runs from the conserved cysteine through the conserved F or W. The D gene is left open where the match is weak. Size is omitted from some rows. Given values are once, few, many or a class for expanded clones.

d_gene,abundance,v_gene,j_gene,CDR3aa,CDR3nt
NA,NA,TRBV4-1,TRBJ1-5,CASSQVYAEAQHF,TGCGCCAGCAGCCAAGTATATGCCGAGGCCCAGCATTTT
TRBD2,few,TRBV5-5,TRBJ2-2,CASSLSGDTGELFF,TGTGCCAGCAGCTTAAGCGGGGACACCGGGGAGCTGTTTTTT
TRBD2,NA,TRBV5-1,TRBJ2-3,CASSRGGARSTDTQYF,TGCGCCAGCAGCCGGGGGGGAGCACGAAGCACAGATACGCAGTATTTT
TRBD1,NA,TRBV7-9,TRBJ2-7,CASSLVGTGIENEQYF,TGTGCCAGCAGCTTAGTCGGGACAGGGATAGAGAACGAGCAGTACTTC
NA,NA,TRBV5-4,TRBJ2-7,CASSGPTDEQYF,TGTGCCAGCAGCGGGCCGACGGACGAGCAGTACTTC
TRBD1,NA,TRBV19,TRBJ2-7,CASSSSGQKSYEQYF,TGTGCCAGTTCAAGCTCGGGACAGAAATCCTACGAGCAGTACTTC
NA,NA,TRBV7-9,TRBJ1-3,CASSLRALQYSGNTIYF,TGTGCCAGCAGCTTAAGAGCGTTACAATATTCTGGAAACACCATATATTTT
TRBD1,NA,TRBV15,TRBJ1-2,CATSRVTTGYGCTF,TGTGCCACCAGCAGAGTCACGACAGGGTATGGATGCACCTTC
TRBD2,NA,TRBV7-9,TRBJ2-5,CASSADSGKTQYF,TGTGCCAGCAGCGCCGACAGCGGGAAGACCCAGTACTTC
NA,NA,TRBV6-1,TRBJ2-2,CASSEQKRNTGELFF,TGTGCCAGCAGTGAACAGAAAAGAAACACCGGGGAGCTGTTTTTT
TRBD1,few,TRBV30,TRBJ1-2,CAWSAGGGYGYTF,TGTGCCTGGAGTGCAGGGGGAGGCTATGGCTACACCTTC
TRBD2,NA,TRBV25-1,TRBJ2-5,CASRGTSPPQETQYF,TGTGCCAGCAGAGGGACTAGCCCCCCCCAAGAGACCCAGTACTTC
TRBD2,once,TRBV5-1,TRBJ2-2,CASTASGGGTGELFF,TGCGCCAGCACCGCTAGCGGGGGGGGCACCGGGGAGCTGTTTTTT
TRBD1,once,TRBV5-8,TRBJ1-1,CASSLRQGGTEAFF,TGTGCCAGCAGCCTACGACAGGGGGGAACTGAAGCTTTCTTT
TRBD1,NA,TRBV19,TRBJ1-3,CASWDRALPLSGNTIYF,TGTGCCAGTTGGGACAGGGCCCTCCCTCTCTCTGGAAACACCATATATTTT
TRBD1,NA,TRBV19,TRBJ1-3,CASSVKTGTGNTIYF,TGTGCCAGTAGTGTCAAGACAGGGACTGGAAACACCATATATTTT
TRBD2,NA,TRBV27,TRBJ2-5,CASSFISGGLEETQYF,TGTGCCAGCAGTTTCATCAGCGGGGGGTTAGAAGAGACCCAGTACTTC
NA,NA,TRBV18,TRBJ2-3,CASSPRSSGSTDTQYF,TGTGCCAGCTCACCAAGGTCGAGCGGGTCGACAGATACGCAGTATTTT
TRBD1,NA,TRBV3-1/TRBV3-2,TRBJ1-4,CASSHRQGAGEKLFF,TGTGCCAGCAGCCACCGACAGGGGGCGGGTGAAAAACTGTTTTTT
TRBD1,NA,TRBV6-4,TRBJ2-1,CASSDLGTGGNEQFF,TGTGCCAGCAGTGACCTGGGGACAGGCGGGAATGAGCAGTTCTTC
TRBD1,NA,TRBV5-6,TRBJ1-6,CASSTDRGAYNSPLHF,TGTGCCAGCAGCACCGACAGGGGCGCCTATAATTCACCCCTCCACTTT
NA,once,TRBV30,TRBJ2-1,CAWAGGTYNEQFF,TGTGCCTGGGCTGGGGGCACCTACAATGAGCAGTTCTTC
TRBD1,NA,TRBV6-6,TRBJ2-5,CASTTPRDRGQETQYF,TGTGCCAGCACCACCCCCAGGGACAGGGGGCAAGAGACCCAGTACTTC
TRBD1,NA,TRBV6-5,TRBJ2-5,CASSSDRAETQYF,TGTGCCAGCAGTTCGGACAGGGCAGAGACCCAGTACTTC
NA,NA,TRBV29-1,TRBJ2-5,CSAMGRGTQYF,TGCAGCGCCATGGGTAGGGGGACCCAGTACTTC
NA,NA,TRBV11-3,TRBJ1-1,CASSLGGAGGDTEAFF,TGTGCCAGCAGCTTAGGAGGCGCCGGGGGTGACACTGAAGCTTTCTTT
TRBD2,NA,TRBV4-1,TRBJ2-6,CASSQPGTSSGANVLTF,TGCGCCAGCAGCCAACCCGGGACTAGCTCTGGGGCCAACGTCCTGACTTTC
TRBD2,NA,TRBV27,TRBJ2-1,CASTPWTSGHRFSEQFF,TGTGCCAGCACCCCCTGGACTAGCGGACACCGTTTTTCGGAGCAGTTCTTC
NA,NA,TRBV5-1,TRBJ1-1,CASSLSRNTEAFF,TGCGCCAGCAGCTTGTCCCGGAACACTGAAGCTTTCTTT
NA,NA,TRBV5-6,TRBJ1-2,CASSSDRFYGYTF,TGTGCCAGCAGCTCAGACAGATTCTATGGCTACACCTTC
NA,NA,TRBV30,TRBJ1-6,CAWKQGDNSPLHF,TGTGCCTGGAAGCAGGGTGATAATTCACCCCTCCACTTT
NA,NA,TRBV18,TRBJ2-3,CASSPTRVGQDTQYF,TGTGCCAGCTCACCGACCCGTGTGGGGCAAGATACGCAGTATTTT
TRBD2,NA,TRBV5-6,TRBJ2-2,CASSFFSRGGPGELFF,TGTGCCAGCAGCTTTTTTTCGCGGGGGGGCCCCGGGGAGCTGTTTTTT
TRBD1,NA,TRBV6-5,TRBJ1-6,CASIRGTRGNSPLHF,TGTGCCAGCATCAGAGGGACCAGGGGGAATTCACCCCTCCACTTT
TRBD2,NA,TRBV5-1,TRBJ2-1,CASRSGSGSSYNEQFF,TGCGCCAGCAGATCCGGTAGCGGGAGCTCCTACAATGAGCAGTTCTTC
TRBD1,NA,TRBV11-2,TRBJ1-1,CASSRGSGTGGEAFF,TGTGCCAGCAGTAGGGGTTCCGGGACAGGGGGTGAAGCTTTCTTT
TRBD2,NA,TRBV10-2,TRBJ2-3,CASVPPGGDTQYF,TGCGCCAGCGTGCCGCCCGGGGGGGATACGCAGTATTTT
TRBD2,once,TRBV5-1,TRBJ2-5,CASSPTSVRETQYF,TGCGCCAGCAGCCCAACTAGCGTTCGAGAGACCCAGTACTTC
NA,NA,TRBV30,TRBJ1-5,CAWSMAAQNQPQHF,TGTGCCTGGAGTATGGCGGCCCAGAATCAGCCCCAGCATTTT
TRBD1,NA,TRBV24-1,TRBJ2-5,CATSPGQGVGETQYF,TGTGCCACCAGCCCGGGACAGGGGGTGGGGGAGACCCAGTACTTC
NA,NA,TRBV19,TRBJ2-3,CASSEPGHSTDTQYF,TGTGCCAGTAGTGAGCCGGGACATAGCACAGATACGCAGTATTTT
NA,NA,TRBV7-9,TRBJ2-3,CASSRLGWDTRTDTQYF,TGTGCCAGCAGCCGATTAGGATGGGACACCCGCACAGATACGCAGTATTTT
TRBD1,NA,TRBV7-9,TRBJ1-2,CASSGTGGYGYTF,TGTGCCAGTTCCGGGACAGGAGGCTATGGCTACACCTTC
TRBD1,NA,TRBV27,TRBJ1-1,CASSFGDRLQAEAFF,TGTGCCAGCAGTTTTGGGGACAGATTACAAGCTGAAGCTTTCTTT
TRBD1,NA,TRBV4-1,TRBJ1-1,CASSPETGRSTEAFF,TGCGCCAGCAGCCCCGAGACAGGGAGAAGCACTGAAGCTTTCTTT
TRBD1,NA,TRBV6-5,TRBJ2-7,CASRTGNGIEQYF,TGTGCCAGCAGGACAGGGAATGGGATCGAGCAGTACTTC
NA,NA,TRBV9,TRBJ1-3,CASSGRAFSGNTIYF,TGTGCCAGCAGCGGGAGGGCGTTCTCTGGAAACACCATATATTTT
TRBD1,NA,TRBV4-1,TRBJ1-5,CASSPGQGAVNQPQHF,TGCGCCAGCAGCCCCGGACAGGGGGCGGTCAATCAGCCCCAGCATTTT
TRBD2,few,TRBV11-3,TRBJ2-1,CASSLRGRNEQFF,TGTGCCAGCAGCTTGCGGGGGAGGAATGAGCAGTTCTTC
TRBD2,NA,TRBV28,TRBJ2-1,CASSHAPRLAGGGSYNEQFF,TGTGCCAGCAGCCATGCTCCACGACTAGCGGGGGGAGGTTCCTACAATGAGCAGTTCTTC